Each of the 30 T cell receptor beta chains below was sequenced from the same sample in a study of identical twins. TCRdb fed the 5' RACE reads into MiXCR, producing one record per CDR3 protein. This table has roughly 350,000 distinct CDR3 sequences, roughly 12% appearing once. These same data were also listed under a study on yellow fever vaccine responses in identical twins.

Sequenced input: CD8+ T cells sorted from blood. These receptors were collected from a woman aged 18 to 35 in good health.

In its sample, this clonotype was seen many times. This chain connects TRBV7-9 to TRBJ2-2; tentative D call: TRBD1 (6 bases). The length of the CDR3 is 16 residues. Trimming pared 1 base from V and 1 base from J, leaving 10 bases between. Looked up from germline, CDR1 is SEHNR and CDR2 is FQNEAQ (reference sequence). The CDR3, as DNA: TGTGCCAGCAGCTTAGAGGGACATCTGAACACCGGGGAGCTGTTTTTT. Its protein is CASSLEGHLNTGELFF.

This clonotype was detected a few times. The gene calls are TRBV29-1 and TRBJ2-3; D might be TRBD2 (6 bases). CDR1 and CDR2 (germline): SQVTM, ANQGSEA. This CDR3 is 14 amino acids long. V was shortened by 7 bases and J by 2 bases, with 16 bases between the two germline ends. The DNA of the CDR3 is TGCAGCGCCACGGAGGGTAGACTCACAGATACGCAGTATTTT. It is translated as CSATEGRLTDTQYF.

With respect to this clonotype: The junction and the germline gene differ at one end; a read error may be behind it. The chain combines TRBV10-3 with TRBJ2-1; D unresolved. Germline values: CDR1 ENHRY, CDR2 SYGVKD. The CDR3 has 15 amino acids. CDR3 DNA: TGTGCCGTCAGCACCCCCGACACCTCGGGTAATGAGCAGTTCTTC. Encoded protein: CAVSTPDTSGNEQFF.

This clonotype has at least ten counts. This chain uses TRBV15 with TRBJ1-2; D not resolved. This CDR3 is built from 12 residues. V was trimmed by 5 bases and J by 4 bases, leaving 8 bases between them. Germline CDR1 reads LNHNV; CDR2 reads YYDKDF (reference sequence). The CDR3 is CATSGSSYGYTF. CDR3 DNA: TGTGCCACCAGCGGCAGTTCCTATGGCTACACCTTC.

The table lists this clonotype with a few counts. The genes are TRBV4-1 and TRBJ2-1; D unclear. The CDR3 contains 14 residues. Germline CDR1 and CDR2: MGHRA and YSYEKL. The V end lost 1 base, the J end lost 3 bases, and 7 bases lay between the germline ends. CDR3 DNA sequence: TGCGCCAGCAGCCAAGCCCTAAACTACAATGAGCAGTTCTTC. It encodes CASSQALNYNEQFF.

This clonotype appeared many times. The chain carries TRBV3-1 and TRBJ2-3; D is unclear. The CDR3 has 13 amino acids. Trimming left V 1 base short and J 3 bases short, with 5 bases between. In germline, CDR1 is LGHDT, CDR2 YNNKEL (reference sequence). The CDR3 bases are TGTGCCAGCAGCCAAGGAAGGACAGATACGCAGTATTTT. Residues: CASSQGRTDTQYF.

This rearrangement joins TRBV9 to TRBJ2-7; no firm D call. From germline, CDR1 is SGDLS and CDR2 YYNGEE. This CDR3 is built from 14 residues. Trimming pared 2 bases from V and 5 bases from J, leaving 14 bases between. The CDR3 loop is CASSVGYTLDEQYF. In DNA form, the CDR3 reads TGTGCCAGCAGCGTGGGGTACACTTTGGACGAGCAGTACTTC.

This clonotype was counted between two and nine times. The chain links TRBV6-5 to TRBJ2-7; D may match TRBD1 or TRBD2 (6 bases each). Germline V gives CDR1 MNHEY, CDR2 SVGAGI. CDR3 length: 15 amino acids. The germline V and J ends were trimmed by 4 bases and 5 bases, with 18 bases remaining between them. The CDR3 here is CASSLGPRGGDEQYF. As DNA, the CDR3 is TGTGCCAGCAGTTTAGGGCCCAGGGGAGGCGACGAGCAGTACTTC.

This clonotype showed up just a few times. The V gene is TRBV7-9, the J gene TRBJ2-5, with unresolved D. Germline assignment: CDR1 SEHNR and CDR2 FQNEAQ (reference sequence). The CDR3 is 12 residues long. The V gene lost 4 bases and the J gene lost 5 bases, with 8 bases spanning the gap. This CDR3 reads CASSSSRETQYF. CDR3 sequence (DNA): TGTGCCAGCAGCTCTTCGAGGGAGACCCAGTACTTC. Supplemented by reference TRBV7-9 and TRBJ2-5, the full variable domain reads DTGVSQNPRHKITKRGQNVTFRCDPISEHNRLYWYRQTLGQGPEFLTYFQNEAQLEKSRLLSDRFSAERPKGSFSTLEIQRTEQGDSAMYLCASSSSRETQYFGPGTRLLVL.

The CDR3 region is CASSLVWEVQTDSSYEQYF. As DNA, the CDR3 is TGTGCCAGCAGCTTAGTCTGGGAGGTTCAGACAGATAGCTCCTACGAGCAGTACTTC. The gene calls are TRBV11-1 and TRBJ2-7; a weak D match, TRBD2 (6 bases). The CDR3 runs to 19 residues. Germline loops: CDR1 SGHAT, CDR2 FQDESV (reference sequence). V lost 1 base and J 0 bases, leaving 22 bases between the germline ends.

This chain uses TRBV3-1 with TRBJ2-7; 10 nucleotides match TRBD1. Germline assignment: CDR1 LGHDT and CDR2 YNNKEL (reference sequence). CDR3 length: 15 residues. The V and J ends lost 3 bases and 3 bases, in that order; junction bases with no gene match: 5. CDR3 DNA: TGTGCCAGCAGCCACCCAGACAGGGGGCTCTACGAGCAGTACTTC. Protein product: CASSHPDRGLYEQYF.

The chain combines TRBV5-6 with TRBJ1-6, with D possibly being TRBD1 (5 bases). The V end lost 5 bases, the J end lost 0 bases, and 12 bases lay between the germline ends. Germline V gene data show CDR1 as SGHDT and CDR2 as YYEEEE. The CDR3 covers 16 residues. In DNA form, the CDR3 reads TGTGCCAGCAGTTGGGACTGGAGCTCCTATAATTCACCCCTCCACTTT. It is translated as CASSWDWSSYNSPLHF.

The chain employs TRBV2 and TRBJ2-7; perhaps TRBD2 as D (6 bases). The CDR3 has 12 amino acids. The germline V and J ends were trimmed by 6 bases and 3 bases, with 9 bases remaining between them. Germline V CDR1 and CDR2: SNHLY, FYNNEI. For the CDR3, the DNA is TGTGCCAGCAGGACTAGTATCTACGAGCAGTACTTC. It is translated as CASRTSIYEQYF. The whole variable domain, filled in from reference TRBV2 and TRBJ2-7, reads EPEVTQTPSHQVTQMGQEVILRCVPISNHLYFYWYRQILGQKVEFLVSFYNNEISEKSEIFDDQFSVERPDGSNFTLKIRSTKLEDSAMYFCASRTSIYEQYFGPGTRLTVT.

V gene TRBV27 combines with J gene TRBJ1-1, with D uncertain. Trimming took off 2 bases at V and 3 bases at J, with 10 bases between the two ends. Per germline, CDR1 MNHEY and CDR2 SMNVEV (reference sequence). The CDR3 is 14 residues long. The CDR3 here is CASSLQHRDTEAFF. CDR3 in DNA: TGTGCCAGCAGTTTACAGCATCGGGACACTGAAGCTTTCTTT.

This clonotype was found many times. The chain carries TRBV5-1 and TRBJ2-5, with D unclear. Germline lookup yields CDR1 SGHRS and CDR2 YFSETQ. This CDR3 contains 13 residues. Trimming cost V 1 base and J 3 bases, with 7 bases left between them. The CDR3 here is CASSLMTEETQYF. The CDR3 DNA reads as TGCGCCAGCAGCTTGATGACGGAAGAGACCCAGTACTTC.

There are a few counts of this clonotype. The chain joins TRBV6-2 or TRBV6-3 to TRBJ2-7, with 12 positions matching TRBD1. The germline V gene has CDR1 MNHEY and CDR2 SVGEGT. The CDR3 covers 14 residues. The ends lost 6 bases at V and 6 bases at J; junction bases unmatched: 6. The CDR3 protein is CASSPGTGGREQYV. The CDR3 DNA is TGTGCCAGCAGCCCCGGGACAGGGGGCCGCGAGCAGTACGTC.

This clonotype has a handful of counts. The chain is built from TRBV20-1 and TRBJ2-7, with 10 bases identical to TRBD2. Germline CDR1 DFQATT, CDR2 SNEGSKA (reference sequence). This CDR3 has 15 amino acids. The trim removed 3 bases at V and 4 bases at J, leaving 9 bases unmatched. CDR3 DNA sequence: TGCAGTGCTAGCCCCCAGCGGGGGGGCAGTTACGAGCAGTACGTC. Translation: CSASPQRGGSYEQYV.

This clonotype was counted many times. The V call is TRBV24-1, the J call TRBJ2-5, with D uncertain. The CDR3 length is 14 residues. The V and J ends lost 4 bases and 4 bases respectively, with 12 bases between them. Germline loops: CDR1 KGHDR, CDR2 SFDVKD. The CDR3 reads CATSDNDDGETQYF. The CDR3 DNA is TGTGCCACCAGTGACAATGACGACGGAGAGACCCAGTACTTC.

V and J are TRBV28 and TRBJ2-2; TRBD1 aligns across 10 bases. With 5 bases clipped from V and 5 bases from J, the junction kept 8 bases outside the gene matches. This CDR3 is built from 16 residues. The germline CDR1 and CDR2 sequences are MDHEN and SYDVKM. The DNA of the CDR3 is TGTGCCAGCAGTATCACTGGGACAGGGGTTACCGGGGAGCTGTTTTTT. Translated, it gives CASSITGTGVTGELFF.

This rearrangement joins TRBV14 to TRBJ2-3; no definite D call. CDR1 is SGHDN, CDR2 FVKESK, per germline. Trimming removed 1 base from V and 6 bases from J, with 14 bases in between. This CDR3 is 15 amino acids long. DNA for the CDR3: TGTGCCAGCAGCCAAGTGAATGGATTGGGCGATACGCAGTATTTT. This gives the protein CASSQVNGLGDTQYF.

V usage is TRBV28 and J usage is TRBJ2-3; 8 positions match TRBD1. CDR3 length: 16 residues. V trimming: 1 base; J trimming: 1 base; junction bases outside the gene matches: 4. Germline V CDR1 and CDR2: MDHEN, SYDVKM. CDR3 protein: CASSLLGQGGTDTQYF. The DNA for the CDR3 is TGTGCCAGCAGTTTATTAGGACAGGGTGGCACAGATACGCAGTATTTT. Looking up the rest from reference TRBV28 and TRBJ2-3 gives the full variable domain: DVKVTQSSRYLVKRTGEKVFLECVQDMDHENMFWYRQDPGLGLRLIYFSYDVKMKEKGDIPEGYSVSREKKERFSLILESASTNQTSMYLCASSLLGQGGTDTQYFGPGTRLTVL.

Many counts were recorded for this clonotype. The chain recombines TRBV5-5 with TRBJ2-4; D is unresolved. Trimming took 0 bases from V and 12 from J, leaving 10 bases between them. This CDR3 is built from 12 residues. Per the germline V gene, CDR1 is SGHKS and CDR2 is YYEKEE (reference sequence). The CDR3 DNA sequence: TGTGCCAGCAGCTTGGATGATCCTCCTCAGTACTTC. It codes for CASSLDDPPQYF.

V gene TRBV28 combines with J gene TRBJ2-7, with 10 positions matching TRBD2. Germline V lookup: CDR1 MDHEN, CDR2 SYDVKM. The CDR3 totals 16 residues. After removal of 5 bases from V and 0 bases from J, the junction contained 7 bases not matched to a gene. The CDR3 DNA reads TGTGCCAGCAGTGATCTAGCGGGGGCACCCTCCTACGAGCAGTACGTC. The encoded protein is CASSDLAGAPSYEQYV.

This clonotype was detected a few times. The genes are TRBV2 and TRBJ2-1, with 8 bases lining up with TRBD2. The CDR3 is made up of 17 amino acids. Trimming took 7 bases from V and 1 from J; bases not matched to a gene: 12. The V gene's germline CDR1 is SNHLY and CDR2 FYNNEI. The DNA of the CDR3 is TGTGCCAGCATCGTAACTAGCGGAGGGGGGTCCTACAATGAGCAGTTCTTC. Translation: CASIVTSGGGSYNEQFF.

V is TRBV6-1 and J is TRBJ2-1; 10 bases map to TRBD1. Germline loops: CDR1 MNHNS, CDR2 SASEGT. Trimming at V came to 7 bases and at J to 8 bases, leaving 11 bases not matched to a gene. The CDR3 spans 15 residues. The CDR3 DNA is TGTGCCAGCACCCTGACAGGGGGCTTCGGGGATGAGCAGTTCTTC. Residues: CASTLTGGFGDEQFF.

CDR3 in amino acids: CASSYRGDRTQYF. The DNA for the CDR3 is TGTGCCAGCAGCTACCGTGGGGACCGTACGCAGTATTTT. The rearrangement joins TRBV27 to TRBJ2-3; perhaps D is TRBD1 or TRBD2 (5 bases each). The CDR3 length is 13 residues. The ends were cut back, 6 bases at V and 8 bases at J, with 15 bases in the middle. The germline CDR1 and CDR2 sequences are MNHEY and SMNVEV (reference sequence).

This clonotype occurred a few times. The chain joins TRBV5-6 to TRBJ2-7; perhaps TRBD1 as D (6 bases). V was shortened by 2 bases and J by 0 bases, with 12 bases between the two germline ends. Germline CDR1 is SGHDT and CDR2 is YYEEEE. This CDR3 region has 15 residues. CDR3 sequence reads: CASSFGQDSSYEQYV. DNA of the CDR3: TGTGCCAGCAGCTTTGGCCAGGACAGCTCCTACGAGCAGTACGTC.

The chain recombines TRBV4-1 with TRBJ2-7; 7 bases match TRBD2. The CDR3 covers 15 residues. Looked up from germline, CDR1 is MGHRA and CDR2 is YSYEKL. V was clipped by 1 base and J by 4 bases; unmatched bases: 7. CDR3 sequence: CASSQVQAGRYEQYF. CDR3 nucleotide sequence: TGCGCCAGCAGCCAAGTGCAAGCGGGGAGGTACGAGCAGTACTTC.

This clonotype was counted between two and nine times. The CDR3 nucleotides read TGTGCCAGCAGCACATTTTGGACAGGGCGTGATGACAATGAGCAGTTCTTC. Protein sequence: CASSTFWTGRDDNEQFF. V gene TRBV11-2 combines with J gene TRBJ2-1; 8 positions agree with TRBD1. Germline loops: CDR1 SGHAT, CDR2 FQNNGV. Trimming at V came to 5 bases and at J to 5 bases, leaving 14 bases not matched to a gene. The CDR3 contains 17 residues. The complete variable domain, with remaining parts taken from reference TRBV11-2 and TRBJ2-1, reads EAGVAQSPRYKIIEKRQSVAFWCNPISGHATLYWYQQILGQGPKLLIQFQNNGVVDDSQLPKDRFSAERLKGVDSTLKIQPAKLEDSAVYLCASSTFWTGRDDNEQFFGPGTRLTVL.

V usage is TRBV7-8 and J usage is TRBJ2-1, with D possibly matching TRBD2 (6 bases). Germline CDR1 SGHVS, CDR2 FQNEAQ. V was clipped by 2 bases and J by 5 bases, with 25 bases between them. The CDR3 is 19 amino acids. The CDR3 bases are TGTGCCAGCAGCTTATCCCGTCGGGACGGGCGGGAACTCCACAATGAGCAGTTCTTC. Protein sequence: CASSLSRRDGRELHNEQFF.